A single sample gave rise to the 17 T cell receptor beta chains below, sequenced in a study of blood T cell repertoires in COVID-19. Method: immunoSEQ multiplex PCR; TCRdb's copy keeps in-frame clones and lacks some. The sample yields roughly 140,000 clones, about four fifths seen once. Specimen: peripheral blood. The source of these receptors is a man aged 55 to 70 with acute or convalescent COVID-19.

The chain uses TRBV9 and TRBJ2-3, with D uncertain. CDR1 is SGDLS and CDR2 is YYNGEE in the germline V gene. The CDR3 runs 13 residues. Between the trimmed V and J ends, which lost 1 base and 6 bases, there was a span of 9 bases. CDR3 sequence: CASSVTVSDTQYF. CDR3 DNA sequence: TGTGCCAGCAGCGTAACGGTATCCGATACGCAGTATTTT.

J is TRBJ2-3 and V is TRBV5-6, with TRBD1 identical over 10 bases. The CDR3 sequence is 12 residues long. The germline V gene has CDR1 SGHDT and CDR2 YYEEEE. Trimming cost V 1 base and J 14 bases; bases outside gene matches: 4. The CDR3 spells CASSLWDRGPYF. Here the CDR3 DNA reads TGTGCCAGCAGCTTGTGGGACAGGGGTCCGTATTTT.

J is TRBJ2-1 and V is TRBV9, with 10 bases that match TRBD1. J gave up 5 bases and V 3 bases, and 5 bases lay outside the gene matches. The CDR3 has 15 residues. Germline CDR1 and CDR2: SGDLS and YYNGEE. This chain's CDR3 is CASSEGQGSHNEQFF. In nucleotides, the CDR3 is TGTGCCAGCAGCGAGGGACAGGGGTCCCACAATGAGCAGTTCTTC. Full variable domain (remainder filled in from reference TRBV9 and TRBJ2-1): DSGVTQTPKHLITATGQRVTLRCSPRSGDLSVYWYQQSLDQGLQFLIQYYNGEERAKGNILERFSAQQFPDLHSELNLSSLELGDSALYFCASSEGQGSHNEQFFGPGTRLTVL.

The chain carries TRBV30 and TRBJ1-5; D unresolved. The CDR3 loop spans 13 amino acids. Trimming pared 2 bases from V and 0 bases from J, leaving 5 bases between. Germline V CDR1 and CDR2: GTSNPN, SVGIG (reference sequence). In nucleotides, the CDR3 is TGTGCCTGGAGTCAGGATAGCAATCAGCCCCAGCATTTT. Amino acids: CAWSQDSNQPQHF.

This clone has just a few counts. This chain links TRBV6-6 with TRBJ2-3; TRBD1 matches at 12 bases. CDR1 is MNHNY and CDR2 is SVGAGI in the germline V gene (reference sequence). The CDR3 extends over 16 amino acids. The V and J ends lost 4 bases and 4 bases, in that order; junction bases with no gene match: 6. CDR3 loop: CASSSGDRGRADTQYF. The CDR3 region has the DNA TGTGCCAGCAGTTCGGGGGACAGGGGGCGGGCAGATACGCAGTATTTT.

The chain combines TRBV5-1 with TRBJ1-1; no clear D gene. This CDR3 has 13 residues. Germline-derived CDR1 and CDR2 are SGHRS and YFSETQ. With 5 bases removed from V and 0 bases from J, the gap between germline ends came to 8 bases. CDR3 nucleotide sequence: TGCGCCAGCAGTACGGGGATGAACACTGAAGCTTTCTTT. As protein: CASSTGMNTEAFF.

The chain joins TRBV4-3 to TRBJ1-3; D call uncertain. V lost 2 bases and J 1 base, leaving 9 bases between the germline ends. This CDR3 spans 15 amino acids. From germline, CDR1 is LGHNA and CDR2 YSLEER. The CDR3 reads CASSQLAGSGNTIYF. The DNA of the CDR3 is TGCGCCAGCAGCCAATTGGCGGGGTCTGGAAACACCATATATTTT.

This chain connects TRBV14 to TRBJ1-2, with D possibly matching TRBD1 (6 bases). V lost 4 bases to trimming and J lost 6 bases, with 15 bases between them. The germline V gene encodes CDR1 SGHDN and CDR2 FVKESK. The CDR3 has 14 residues. The CDR3 spells CASSLGGQNHGYTF. The CDR3 DNA follows: TGTGCCAGCAGCCTTGGAGGACAGAACCATGGCTACACCTTC.

This clone was observed a single time. The chain combines TRBV5-4 with TRBJ1-1, with D uncertain. CDR1 SGHNT and CDR2 YYREEE come from the germline V gene (reference sequence). The CDR3 runs to 14 residues. V was cut by 0 bases and J by 2 bases, with 8 bases left in between. The CDR3 spells CASSLAPGNTEAFF. The CDR3 DNA reads TGTGCCAGCAGCTTGGCTCCGGGTAACACTGAAGCTTTCTTT.

Notes on this clone: This clone may be a read error of a much larger clone one base away. CDR3 coding DNA: TGTGCCAGCAGCTTACGGGGGAACACTGAAGCTTTCTTT. This sequence encodes CASSLRGNTEAFF. This sequence joins TRBV7-2 and TRBJ1-1, with D unresolved. The ends were cut back, 2 bases at V and 1 base at J, with 5 bases in the middle. Germline loops: CDR1 SGHTA, CDR2 FQGNSA. The CDR3 is 13 residues long.

V is TRBV18 and J is TRBJ1-1; no firm D call. The CDR3 covers 15 residues. Germline CDR1 and CDR2: KGHSH and LQKENI. Trimming pared 1 base from V and 0 bases from J, leaving 9 bases between. The CDR3 sequence: CASSPRRGVNTEAFF. CDR3 bases: TGTGCCAGCTCACCACGCCGGGGAGTGAACACTGAAGCTTTCTTT.

This clone was observed once. Here the CDR3 DNA reads TGTGCCAGCCTCAATCCTGCGGGAAGGCGCACAGATACGCAGTATTTT. This sequence encodes CASLNPAGRRTDTQYF. The rearrangement uses TRBV18 and TRBJ2-3; the D gene is possibly TRBD2 (6 bases). Germline CDR1 is KGHSH and CDR2 is LQKENI. V was shortened by 8 bases and J by 1 base, with 19 bases between the two germline ends. The CDR3 runs to 16 residues. The full variable domain, rest sourced from reference TRBV18 and TRBJ2-3, is NAGVMQNPRHLVRRRGQEARLRCSPMKGHSHVYWYRQLPEEGLKFMVYLQKENIIDESGMPKERFSAEFPKEGPSILRIQQVVRGDSAAYFCASLNPAGRRTDTQYFGPGTRLTVL.

A remark on this clone: Because it lacks the conserved phenylalanine or tryptophan at the end, this CDR3 is likely a read error. The genes are TRBV2 and TRBJ1-2; D perhaps matches TRBD1 (5 bases). The CDR3 sequence is 15 residues long. Germline V gene data show CDR1 as SNHLY and CDR2 as FYNNEI. Trimming left V 7 bases short and J 6 bases short, with 21 bases between. The CDR3 here is CASTKDSALSDGYTL. In DNA, the CDR3 is TGTGCCAGCACCAAAGACAGCGCTCTTTCGGATGGCTACACCCTC.

CDR3: CASRPPSGRFDEQFF. Written as DNA, the CDR3 is TGTGCCAGCAGGCCCCCCAGCGGGAGGTTCGATGAGCAGTTCTTC. V usage is TRBV6-5 and J usage is TRBJ2-1, with 9 bases lining up with TRBD2. Germline V gene data show CDR1 as MNHEY and CDR2 as SVGAGI. The CDR3 is 15 residues long. The junction had 11 bases not matched to a gene; V was cut back by 6 bases and J by 8 bases.

This clone occurred once. CDR3 sequence: CASSQSDSYTGELFF. CDR3 sequence (DNA): TGCGCCAGCAGTCAATCCGACAGTTACACCGGGGAGCTGTTTTTT. The rearrangement joins TRBV23-1 to TRBJ2-2, with a tentative D call TRBD1 (5 bases). TRBV23-1 qualifies as an ORF whose function is uncertain. This CDR3 is 15 amino acids long. V was clipped by 0 bases and J by 3 bases, with 8 bases between them.

The gene calls are TRBV6-5 and TRBJ2-3; TRBD1 is a possible D gene (6 bases). Germline assignment: CDR1 MNHEY and CDR2 SVGAGI. V shed 6 bases and J shed 6 bases, with 19 bases lying between them. This CDR3 has 15 amino acids. CDR3 bases: TGTGCCAGCAGCCCCAGGACAGTTACTAGGGATACGCAGTATTTT. Protein: CASSPRTVTRDTQYF.

The V call is TRBV28, the J call TRBJ1-3; D not resolved. Germline V gene sequence: CDR1 MDHEN, CDR2 SYDVKM. The CDR3 covers 14 residues. Trimming removed 2 bases at V and 0 bases at J, with 5 bases between. The CDR3 loop is CASSLISSGNTIYF. The DNA of the CDR3 is TGTGCCAGCAGTTTAATCAGCTCTGGAAACACCATATATTTT.